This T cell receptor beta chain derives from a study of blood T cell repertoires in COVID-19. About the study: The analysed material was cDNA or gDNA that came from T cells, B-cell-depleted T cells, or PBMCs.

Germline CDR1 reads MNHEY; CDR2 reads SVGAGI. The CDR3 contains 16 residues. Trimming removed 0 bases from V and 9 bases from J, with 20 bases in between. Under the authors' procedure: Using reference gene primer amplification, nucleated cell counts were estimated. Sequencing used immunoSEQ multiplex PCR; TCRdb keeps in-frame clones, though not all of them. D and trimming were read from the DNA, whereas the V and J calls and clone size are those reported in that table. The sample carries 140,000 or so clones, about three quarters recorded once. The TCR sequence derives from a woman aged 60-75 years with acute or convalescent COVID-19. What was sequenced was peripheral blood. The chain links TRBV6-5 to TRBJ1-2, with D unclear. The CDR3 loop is CASSYSDGRIRDSYTF. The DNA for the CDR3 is TGTGCCAGCAGTTACTCTGATGGGCGGATACGGGATAGCTACACCTTC.